Sequencing of this T cell receptor (beta chain) was carried out in a study of circulating CD8 cells and anti-PD-1 response in melanoma. Study as a whole: Responders had complete or partial responses; non-responders had stable or progressive disease. Findings and caveats of the study: PD-1 and DPOS subsets showed similar, higher clonality than DNEG. Under 8% of TRB clonotypes were shared between subsets at M1. Published repertoire comparisons used only baseline and M1 samples.

Live CD3+CD8+TCRalphabeta+ cells were sorted into four subsets by PD-1 and/or TIGIT. TCR libraries were prepared from roughly 15 ng of total RNA with the QIAseq Immune Repertoire TCR panel. From the reads, TCRdb called clonotypes with MiXCR, one entry per CDR3 protein. The table lists around 45 distinct CDR3 sequences. With regard to this clonotype: What it recognizes is unknown.

The receptor was derived from a human donor with melanoma. The sample here was CD8+ T cells from PBMCs, taken at baseline or after one month of anti-PD-1 therapy (not recorded which).

The CDR3 DNA sequence: TGTGCCAGCAGCGTTGAAAATTCACCCCTCCACTTT. This translates into CASSVENSPLHF. V usage is TRBV5-4 and J usage is TRBJ1-6; D is undetermined. This CDR3 region has 12 residues. The germline V gene encodes CDR1 SGHNT and CDR2 YYREEE (reference sequence). V was pared by 4 bases and J by 7 bases, with 6 bases between.